These T cell receptor beta chains were read from a single sample in a study of T cells in Graves' hyperthyroidism and ophthalmopathy. One entry per CDR3 protein, called by TCRdb with MiXCR from the multiplex PCR reads. The profile shows about 520,000 distinct CDR3 sequences, roughly a quarter of them singletons. The sample consisted of blood. The receptors here all came from a woman in her twenties or thirties with Graves' ophthalmopathy. Each CDR3 is given with its conserved first and last residue. A D gene is named only where the DNA matches it firmly. The listing skips clone size in some rows; elsewhere it reads once, few, many or a size class.

j_call d_call v_call clone_size cdr3_nt cdr3_aa
TRBJ1-2 NA TRBV18 many TGTGCCAGCTCACCACGAGGGGATGGCTACACCTTC CASSPRGDGYTF
TRBJ1-5 NA TRBV19 NA TGTGCCACCGGACTCGTCTTGGGCAATCAGCCCCAGCATTTT CATGLVLGNQPQHF
TRBJ1-1 NA TRBV12-3/TRBV12-4 NA TGTGCCAGCAGTTTAGGGGGGGCAGGGACGAGAACTGAAGCTTTCTTT CASSLGGAGTRTEAFF
TRBJ2-5 NA TRBV5-5 many TGTGCCAGCAGCTTGACAGGGCTATCCCAAGAGACCCAGTACTTC CASSLTGLSQETQYF
TRBJ1-1 NA TRBV6-1 once TGTGCCAGCAGTGCAGTTCACGGCACTGAAGCTTTCTTT CASSAVHGTEAFF
TRBJ1-1 NA TRBV3-1 many TGTGCCAGCAGCCAAGGGGAGGGGATGAACACTGAAGCTTTCTTT CASSQGEGMNTEAFF
TRBJ2-2 TRBD1 TRBV15 NA TGTGCCACCGCCGAGGGGACAGAGGCGCGGGAGCTGTTTTTT CATAEGTEARELFF
TRBJ2-5 NA TRBV5-5 NA TGTGCCAGCAGCCAAGATCTGCACAATCAAGAGACCCAGTACTTC CASSQDLHNQETQYF
TRBJ2-7 NA TRBV24-1 few TGTGCCACCAGTGACGGTTCCCTCTCCTACGAGCAGTACTTC CATSDGSLSYEQYF
TRBJ2-7 TRBD2 TRBV4-1 many TGCGCCAGCAGCCAGCCGGGACTAGCAGGCACCTACGAGCAGTACTTC CASSQPGLAGTYEQYF
TRBJ1-1 NA TRBV12-3/TRBV12-4 many TGTGCCAGCAGTTTTGGACAGAACACTGAAGCTTTCTTT CASSFGQNTEAFF
TRBJ1-1 TRBD1 TRBV28 few TGTGCCAGCAGTCGTCCCGGGACAGGGCTCCACACTGAAGCTTTCTTT CASSRPGTGLHTEAFF
TRBJ2-5 NA TRBV7-2 many TGTGCCAGCAGCAGAGACAGTTGGGAGACCCAGTACTTC CASSRDSWETQYF
TRBJ1-2 TRBD1 TRBV10-3 many TGTGCCACCCGTACCGCCGGGACAGGGTTTGGTGGCTACACCTTC CATRTAGTGFGGYTF
TRBJ1-1 NA TRBV12-3/TRBV12-4 many TGTGCCAGCATCAAAACAGGGAACACTGAAGCTTTCTTT CASIKTGNTEAFF
TRBJ1-5 NA TRBV4-1 NA TGCGCCAGCAGCCAACCCCGATCAGGACAGCCCCAGCATTTT CASSQPRSGQPQHF
TRBJ1-2 NA TRBV12-3/TRBV12-4 few TGTGCCAGCAGCCGCACATCCGACTATGGCTACACCTTC CASSRTSDYGYTF
TRBJ1-6 NA TRBV5-1 NA TGCGCCAGCAGCCGAGACTACAGCAATTCACCCCTCCACTTT CASSRDYSNSPLHF
TRBJ2-2 NA TRBV6-2/TRBV6-3 many TGTGCCAGCAGTTACTCTCAGGGGAGGGCCGGGGAGCTGTTTTTT CASSYSQGRAGELFF
TRBJ1-5 NA TRBV27 NA TGTGCCAGCAAGACAGCCGCTAGCAATCAGCCCCAGCATTTT CASKTAASNQPQHF
TRBJ1-1 NA TRBV28 NA TGTGCCAGCAGTACACCGGGACATGGGAACACTGAAGCTTTCTTT CASSTPGHGNTEAFF
TRBJ2-7 TRBD1 TRBV6-5 many TGTGCCAGCAGTTATCAAGGGACAGGGGAGCGCGGGCAGTACTTC CASSYQGTGERGQYF
TRBJ1-1 TRBD1 TRBV10-3 many TGTGCCATCAGAGGACAGGGCGACACTGAAGCTTTCTTT CAIRGQGDTEAFF
TRBJ1-5 NA TRBV19 NA TGTGCCAGTAGTATGTCCGGGAGCTATAGCAATCAGCCCCAGCATTTT CASSMSGSYSNQPQHF
TRBJ2-5 TRBD2 TRBV30 many TGTGCCCACCGGACTAGCGGGTGGGAGACCCAGTACTTC CAHRTSGWETQYF
TRBJ1-5 NA TRBV19 many TGTGCCAGTAGTATAGGGGGCTGGGGTCAGCCCCAGCATTTT CASSIGGWGQPQHF
TRBJ2-7 NA TRBV12-3/TRBV12-4 NA TGTGCCAGCAGTTTTGGGGTAGTGGGCGAGCAGTACTTC CASSFGVVGEQYF
TRBJ2-7 NA TRBV7-6 NA TGTGCCAGCAGCTTAGCGGGGTACAGGGACGAGCAGTACTTC CASSLAGYRDEQYF
TRBJ1-1 TRBD1 TRBV7-8 many TGTGCCAGCAGCTCCCGACAGGGTCTGCAGACTGAAGCTTTCTTT CASSSRQGLQTEAFF
TRBJ1-2 NA TRBV12-3/TRBV12-4 few TGTGCCAGCAGTTTACTAGGGGAGAACTATGGCTACACCTTC CASSLLGENYGYTF
TRBJ2-7 NA TRBV6-1 NA TGTGCCAGCAGCCCTAGGAAGGGGCAGCAGTACTTC CASSPRKGQQYF
TRBJ2-7 TRBD1 TRBV7-2 many TGTGCCAGCAGCCGAGACGGACAGGGACGCGAGCAGTACTTC CASSRDGQGREQYF
TRBJ1-5 NA TRBV6-1 many TGTGCCAGCAGTGATTCGGGTTCTCAGCCCCAGCATTTT CASSDSGSQPQHF
TRBJ1-1 NA TRBV6-1 many TGTGCCAGCAGTGAATTTAGTCGAACTGAAGCTTTCTTT CASSEFSRTEAFF
TRBJ1-1 TRBD1 TRBV6-5 few TGTGCCAGCGGTAACAGGGGGCTGGGTACTGAAGCTTTCTTT CASGNRGLGTEAFF
TRBJ1-1 NA TRBV10-3 NA TGTGCCACCCATGGAGGCGAGGCTGAAGCTTTCTTT CATHGGEAEAFF
TRBJ1-5 TRBD1 TRBV6-1 NA TGTGCCAGCAGTCAGGGGGTGGGGAATCAGCCCCAGCATTTT CASSQGVGNQPQHF
TRBJ2-5 NA TRBV20-1 NA TGCAGTGCTTCCCCAAGTTGGGCCCAAGAGACCCAGTACTTC CSASPSWAQETQYF
TRBJ2-5 TRBD2 TRBV4-2 few TGTGCCAGCAGCCAAGAGTACGGGCGGGGGGGCCCGGGGGAGACCCAGTACTTC CASSQEYGRGGPGETQYF
TRBJ1-2 TRBD1 TRBV6-2/TRBV6-3 NA TGTGCCAGCAGTAATGACAGGGGGCGCGATGGCTACACCTTC CASSNDRGRDGYTF
TRBJ2-7 NA TRBV7-2 few TGTGCCAGCAGCTTAGGAGCAGGCGTTAACTACGAGCAGTACTTC CASSLGAGVNYEQYF
TRBJ2-7 TRBD1 TRBV11-2 many TGTGCCAGCCTCGGGACAGGCGCCTACGAGCAGTACTTC CASLGTGAYEQYF
TRBJ1-1 NA TRBV6-1 NA TGTGCCAGCAGTGAACACAGGACTGAAGCTTTCTTT CASSEHRTEAFF
TRBJ1-2 NA TRBV2 few TGTGCCAGCAGCTGGCCTGGTAGCTACACCTTC CASSWPGSYTF
TRBJ2-7 TRBD1 TRBV6-1 many TGTGCCAGCACCAACCCCACGACAGGGACGAACGAGCAGTACTTC CASTNPTTGTNEQYF
TRBJ2-2 NA TRBV6-2/TRBV6-3 many TGTGCCAGCAGTCTTCACATCACCGGGGAGCTGTTTTTT CASSLHITGELFF
TRBJ1-2 NA TRBV20-1 many TGCAGTGCTAGTGACCCGGATGGCTACACCTTC CSASDPDGYTF
TRBJ1-2 TRBD1 TRBV30 NA TGTGCCTGGCACGATAAGGGGGCTGGTGGCTACACCTTC CAWHDKGAGGYTF
TRBJ2-7 NA TRBV30 many TGTGCCTGGATCGACAGCTACGAGCAGTACTTC CAWIDSYEQYF
TRBJ1-1 NA TRBV6-1 NA TGTGCCAGCTTCCCCCCCGGGATACAGAACACTGATGCTTTCTTT CASFPPGIQNTDAFF
TRBJ2-2 TRBD2 TRBV24-1 NA TGTGCCACCAGTGATAGGACTAGCACGAACACCGGGGAGCTGTTTTTT CATSDRTSTNTGELFF
TRBJ1-5 NA TRBV12-3/TRBV12-4 many TGTGCCAGCAGTTTAAAGCTTAGCAATCAGCCCCAGCATTTT CASSLKLSNQPQHF
TRBJ1-6 TRBD1 TRBV7-3 few TGTGCCAGCAGCTTGAATAGGACAGGGGAACGGAATTCACCCCTCCACTTT CASSLNRTGERNSPLHF
TRBJ1-2 NA TRBV29-1 NA TGCAGCGTTCAGGGAGGGGCCTTTTATGGCTACACCTTC CSVQGGAFYGYTF
TRBJ1-2 TRBD1 TRBV12-5 NA TGTGCTAGTGGTTCCACGACAGGGAACTATGGCTACACCTTC CASGSTTGNYGYTF
TRBJ2-5 TRBD2 TRBV7-2 many TGTGCCAGCAGCAAGTGGGGGGGAGGTGAGACCCAGTACTTC CASSKWGGGETQYF
TRBJ2-7 NA TRBV25-1 many TGTGCCAGCAGTGAAGACGGGCCAAACGAGCAGTACTTC CASSEDGPNEQYF